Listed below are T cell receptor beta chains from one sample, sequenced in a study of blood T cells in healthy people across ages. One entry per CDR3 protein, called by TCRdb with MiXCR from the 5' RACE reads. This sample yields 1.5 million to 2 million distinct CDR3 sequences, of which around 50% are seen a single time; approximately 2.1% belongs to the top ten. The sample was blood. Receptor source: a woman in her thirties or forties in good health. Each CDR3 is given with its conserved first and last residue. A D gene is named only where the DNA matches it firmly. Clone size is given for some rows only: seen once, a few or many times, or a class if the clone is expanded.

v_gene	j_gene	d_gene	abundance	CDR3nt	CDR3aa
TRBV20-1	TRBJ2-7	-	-	TGCAGTGCTAGGCCGAGACAGTACAATGAGCAGTACTTC	CSARPRQYNEQYF
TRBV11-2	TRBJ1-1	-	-	TGTGCCAGCAGCTTATATTTCTCGGGTAATACTGAAGCTTTCTTT	CASSLYFSGNTEAFF
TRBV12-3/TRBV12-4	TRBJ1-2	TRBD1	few	TGTGCCAGCAGTTGGACAGGCGCGCTATCGGGGGGCTACACCTTC	CASSWTGALSGGYTF
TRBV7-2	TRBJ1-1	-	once	TGTGCCAGCAGCTTCAGGTCAGGGAAGGCTGAAGCTTTCTTT	CASSFRSGKAEAFF
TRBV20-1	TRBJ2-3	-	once	TGCAGTGCTAGAGATATAGGGGGTCGAGGAGATACGCAGTATTTT	CSARDIGGRGDTQYF
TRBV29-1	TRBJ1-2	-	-	TGCAGCGTTGAAGATCCCCACAGAGTATCGTGTGGCTACACCTTC	CSVEDPHRVSCGYTF
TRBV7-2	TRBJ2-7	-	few	TGTGCCAGCAGCTTTTCGACCCAGTCCGGCTACGAGCAGTACTTC	CASSFSTQSGYEQYF
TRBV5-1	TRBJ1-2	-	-	TGCGCCAGCAGCCCCCCGGGAGAGCCTCATGGCTACACCTTC	CASSPPGEPHGYTF
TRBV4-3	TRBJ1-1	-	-	TGCGCCAGCAGCCAAGACAATAATTTGAGGACTGAAGCTTTCTTT	CASSQDNNLRTEAFF
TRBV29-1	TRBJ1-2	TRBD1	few	TGCAGCGTTAACAGGGGGACTAACTATGGCTACACCTTC	CSVNRGTNYGYTF
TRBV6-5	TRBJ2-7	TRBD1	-	TGTGCCAGCAGTGATTCCCGGGACAGGGCCTACGAGCAGTACTTC	CASSDSRDRAYEQYF
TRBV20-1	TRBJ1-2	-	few	TGCAGTGCTAGAGATGGGGGCCGGGTTAAATATGGCTACACCTTC	CSARDGGRVKYGYTF
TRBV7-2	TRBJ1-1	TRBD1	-	TGTGCCAGCAGCTCACAGGGGGCCGACACTGAAGCTTTCTTT	CASSSQGADTEAFF
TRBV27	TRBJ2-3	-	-	TGTGCCAGCATGGGTGTGCGGAGCACAGATACGCAGTATTTT	CASMGVRSTDTQYF
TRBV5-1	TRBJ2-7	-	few	TGCGCCAGCAGCTTAGACAGACTTCCTGACGAGCAGTACTTC	CASSLDRLPDEQYF
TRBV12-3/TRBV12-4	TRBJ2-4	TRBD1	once	TGTGCCAGCAGGTCGGAGACAGGGGGCTTGGCAACCAAAAACATTCAGTACTTC	CASRSETGGLATKNIQYF
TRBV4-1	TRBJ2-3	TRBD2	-	TGCGCCAGCAGCCCACTTAGCGGGGGAAAGACAGATACGCAGTATTTT	CASSPLSGGKTDTQYF
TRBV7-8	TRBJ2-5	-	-	TGTGCCACCACGACCCGATTACAGGGCTTAATTGAGACCCAGTACTTC	CATTTRLQGLIETQYF
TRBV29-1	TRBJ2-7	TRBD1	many	TGCAGCGTTGGAGAGGGGGCAATCGGGCAGTACTTC	CSVGEGAIGQYF
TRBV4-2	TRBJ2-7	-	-	TGTGCCAGCAGCCCGAAATACGGGGGTGAGCAGTACTTC	CASSPKYGGEQYF
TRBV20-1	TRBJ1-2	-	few	TGCAGTGCTAGTGGTATAATCTATGGCTACACCTTC	CSASGIIYGYTF
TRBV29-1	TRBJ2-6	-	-	TGCAGCGCCTCGATAACAGGGAAAACTGGGGCCAACGCCCTGACTTTC	CSASITGKTGANALTF
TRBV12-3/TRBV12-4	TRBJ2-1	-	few	TGTGCCAGCAGTTTACCCCATGAGCAGTTCTTC	CASSLPHEQFF
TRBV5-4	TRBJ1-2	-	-	TGTGCCAGCAGCTTGGGGGACGAGATACTCTATGGCTACACCTTC	CASSLGDEILYGYTF
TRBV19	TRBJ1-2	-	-	TGTGCCAGTAGTTCCCTCGGGGGGCATAACTATGGCTACACCTTC	CASSSLGGHNYGYTF
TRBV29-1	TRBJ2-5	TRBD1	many	TGCAGCGTTGACGACAGACAGGGAAAGACCCAGTACTTC	CSVDDRQGKTQYF
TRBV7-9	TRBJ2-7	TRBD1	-	TGTGCCAGCAGCCCCCGGACAGGGAGCCGTTCCTGCGAGCAGTACTTC	CASSPRTGSRSCEQYF
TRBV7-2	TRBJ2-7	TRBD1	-	TGTGCCAGCAGCTTAGCGACAGGGGGCCAGTACGAGCAGTACTTC	CASSLATGGQYEQYF
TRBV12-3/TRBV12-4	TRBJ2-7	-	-	TGTGCCAGCAGTCTCGCCGGGGCAGGGGAATACGAGCAGTACTTC	CASSLAGAGEYEQYF
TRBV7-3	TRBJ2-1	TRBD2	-	TGTGCCAGCAGCCCTAACGGGGGGAGCTACAATGAGCAGTTCTTC	CASSPNGGSYNEQFF
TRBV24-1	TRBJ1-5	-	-	TGTGCCACCAGTGCCGGAACAGGGTATGACAATCAGCCCCAGCATTTT	CATSAGTGYDNQPQHF
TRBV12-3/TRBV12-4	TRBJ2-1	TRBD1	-	TGTGCCAGCAGGCAGACAGGGGTATTAGATGAGCAGTTCTTC	CASRQTGVLDEQFF
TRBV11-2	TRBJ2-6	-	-	TGTGCCAGCAGCTTTATCGGCTCTGGGGCCAACGTCCTGACTTTC	CASSFIGSGANVLTF
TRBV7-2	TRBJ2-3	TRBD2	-	TGTGCCAGCAGCCCGAATAGCGGGGGGCTTCTATCAGATACGCAGTATTTT	CASSPNSGGLLSDTQYF
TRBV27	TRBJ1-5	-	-	TGTGCCAGCCCCCTTTCCAGACACGCACGGTTGGCCAAAATGAGTGGCAATCAGCCCCAGCATTTT	CASPLSRHARLAKMSGNQPQHF
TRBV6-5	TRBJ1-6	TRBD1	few	TGTGCCAGCAGTTACTCCAATCGGGACAGTAATTCACCCCTCCACTTT	CASSYSNRDSNSPLHF
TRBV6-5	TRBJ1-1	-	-	TGCGCCAGCAGTTACGGGGACACTGGAGACACTGAAGCTTTCTTT	CASSYGDTGDTEAFF
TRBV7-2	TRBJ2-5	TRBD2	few	TGTGCCAGCAGCGCACTAGCGGGGGCGGTCCAAGAGACCCAGTACTTC	CASSALAGAVQETQYF
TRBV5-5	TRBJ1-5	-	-	TGTGCCAGCAGCTTATTGACAGTAAGCAATCAGCCCCAGCATTTT	CASSLLTVSNQPQHF
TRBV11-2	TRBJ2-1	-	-	TGTGCCAGCAGCAGCAGCCACGATGAGCAGTTCTTC	CASSSSHDEQFF
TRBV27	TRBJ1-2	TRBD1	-	TGTGCCAGCAGTTATGGACAGGGTAAACTTTTCTATGGCTACACCTTC	CASSYGQGKLFYGYTF
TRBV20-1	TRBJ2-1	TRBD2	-	TGCAGTGCTAGAGGTGGGACTAGCGGGGGGAGTGAGCAGTTCTTC	CSARGGTSGGSEQFF
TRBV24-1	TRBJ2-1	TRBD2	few	TGTGCCACCAGTGATGGCTCGGCGGGAGATTACAATGAGCAGTTCTTC	CATSDGSAGDYNEQFF
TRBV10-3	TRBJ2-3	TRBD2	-	TGTGCCATCAGTGAGCTCCTAGCGGGGGTCACAGATACGCAGTATTTT	CAISELLAGVTDTQYF
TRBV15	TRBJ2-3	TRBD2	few	TGTGCCACCAGCAGAGATGCGGGGGGGCCTCTGGGGGATACGCAGTATTTT	CATSRDAGGPLGDTQYF
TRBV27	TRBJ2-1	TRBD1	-	TGTGCCAGCAGTTTATCGCCCGGACAGGGGGGACACAATGAGCAGTTCTTC	CASSLSPGQGGHNEQFF
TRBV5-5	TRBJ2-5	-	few	TGTGCCAGCAGCTTACCCGGACAGTCAGAGCAGTACTTC	CASSLPGQSEQYF
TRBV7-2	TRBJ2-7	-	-	TGTGCCAGCAGCGTAAGCATACAATACGAGCAGTACTTC	CASSVSIQYEQYF